This TCR beta chain is drawn from a study of PD-L1 blockade in urothelial cancer (dated by TCRdb to 2017 to 2019). With regard to the full study: All patients started therapy in the mid-2010s and received atezolizumab 1,200 mg intravenously every 3 weeks. About nine tenths of the roughly 30 patients were males with bladder-origin urothelial cancer, and 18 of 29 reported a prior smoking history. An ECOG performance status of 0 or 1 was recorded for the patients, and 0 to 3 prior chemotherapy regimens had been received by the patients. Blood samples were analyzed at two time points: 3 weeks after treatment start (second dose) and 6 weeks after treatment start. Blood samples yielded a median of roughly 140,000 T cells and approximately 83,000 unique TCRs, with median clonality 0.080. An exploratory multi-omic analysis was conducted of the somatic, immune and clinical correlates of response to PD-L1 blockade with atezolizumab in urothelial cancer. Pretreatment tumor samples, along with matched peripheral blood serially collected before and after atezolizumab treatment, were subjected to TCR sequencing. Durable clinical benefit meant progression-free survival longer than 6 months, and TCR features were also tested against progression-free and overall survival. Whole exome sequencing and RNA sequencing of pretreatment tumors were performed alongside TCR sequencing in the same patients. About 10 patients achieved durable clinical benefit and approximately 20 did not. Approximately 29 patients had pretreatment blood TCR-seq, some 24 had at least one posttreatment blood collection, and some 24 had tumor TCR-seq. Summary of the overall study and its limitations: Improved progression-free and overall survival was associated with having pretreatment peripheral blood TCR clonality below the median. Because the sample size was small (n ≈ 29) and many exploratory analyses were performed, the results are intended to be hypothesis-generating. At 3 weeks after the start of treatment, tumor-associated TCR clones in peripheral blood had expanded more in patients with durable benefit (n of about 20, p = 0.022).

As concerns this clone: Its antigen has not been determined. One base away there is no much larger clone; base qualities are not given.

This specimen's time point label, interpreted: pretreatment peripheral blood. A cohort of about 31 patients with locally advanced or metastatic urothelial carcinoma, treated at Memorial Sloan Kettering on a trial protocol, was included. Peripheral blood mononuclear cells were collected pretreatment and during treatment, with between 1 and 8 total time points obtained per patient. The Qiagen DNeasy Blood extraction kit was used to purify genomic DNA from total PBMCs and tumor samples. Collected pretreatment and during treatment, PBMCs were isolated and stored as previously described. Relative to germline, V is missing 6 bases and J is missing 7 bases, with 4 bases of the junction outside any gene match. Sequences LGHNT (CDR1) and FRNRAP (CDR2) are obtained from the germline V gene. Its CDR3 holds 13 amino acids, cysteine through phenylalanine. The only DNA kept is the CDR3, 39 bases in frame from the first base.

Synthetic TCR analog templates were spiked into each PCR to estimate absolute template abundance from read counts. The immunoSEQ assay was used to amplify TCRbeta CDR3 regions from genomic DNA with bias-controlled V and J gene primers. Sequencing of rearranged TCRbeta segments was done at approximately 20X coverage. Under the source paper's analysis protocol: Clustering was used to correct sequencing errors, and CDR3s were annotated against IMGT so that V, D and J genes could be assigned. Downstream analyses used only productive TCRbeta rearrangements, leaving out any out-of-frame or stop-codon sequences. To compute clonality, Shannon entropy was normalized by the log of the number of unique productive sequences and then subtracted from one. Fisher's exact test with Benjamini-Hochberg correction, at a threshold of adjusted p below 0.01, was used to find clones that differed between time points or between blood and tumor. This is the immuneACCESS table as TCRdb keeps it, with only in-frame sequences that have V and J called. A part of the clones is gone; compared with another copy, unresolved V genes explain less than half, and the rest is unexplained. That table supplies the V and J calls and clone size; D and trimming were determined from the DNA. The sample data list tens of thousands of clones, and 75% to 85% of these were observed just once. The ten largest clones represent around 1.5% of the sample.

The chain employs TRBV12-5 and TRBJ2-2; 8 bases in the middle match TRBD2. The origin of this receptor is a man aged 70 or older with urothelial cancer. The specimen comprised PBMCs, sampled around atezolizumab (anti-PD-L1) treatment. DNA sequence: TGTGCTAGTGGCCGGGGGGGTGACGGGGAGCTGTTTTTT. This encodes CASGRGGDGELFF.